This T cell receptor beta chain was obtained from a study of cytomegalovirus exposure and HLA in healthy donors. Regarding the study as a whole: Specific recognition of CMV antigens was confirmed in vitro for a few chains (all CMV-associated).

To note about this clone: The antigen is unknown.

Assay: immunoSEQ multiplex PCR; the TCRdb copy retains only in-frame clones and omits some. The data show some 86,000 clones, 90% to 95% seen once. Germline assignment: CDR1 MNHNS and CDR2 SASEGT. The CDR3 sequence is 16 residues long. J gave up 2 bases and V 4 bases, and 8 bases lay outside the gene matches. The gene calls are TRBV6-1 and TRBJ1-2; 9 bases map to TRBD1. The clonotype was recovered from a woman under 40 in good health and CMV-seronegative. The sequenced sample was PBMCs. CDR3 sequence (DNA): TGTGCCAGCAGTGCCCCGCCGGGACAGGGAAACTATGGCTACACCTTC. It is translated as CASSAPPGQGNYGYTF.